This is a list of T cell receptor beta chains from one sample in a study of T cell changes during pregnancy in multiple sclerosis. Assay: immunoSEQ multiplex PCR; the TCRdb copy retains only in-frame clones and omits some. Seen here are around 38,000 clones, 90% to 95% observed once, and the top ten hold 5% to 6.5%. The sample consisted of CD8+ T cells from peripheral blood mononuclear cells, taken in the second trimester of pregnancy. These receptors came from a female donor with multiple sclerosis, enrolled in a pregnancy study. The CDR3 runs from the conserved cysteine through the conserved F or W. Each record gives: D gene, J gene, V gene, clone size, CDR3 protein, CDR3 DNA. The D gene is left open where the match is weak. Some rows have no size entry. The others give once, few or many, or a class for an expanded clone.

TRBD2,TRBJ2-1,TRBV5-6,-,CASSLGPGLLLDEQFF,TGTGCCAGCAGCTTGGGGCCGGGACTACTTCTCGATGAGCAGTTCTTC
TRBD2,TRBJ2-3,TRBV5-4,-,CASSTSGGPLVDTQYF,TGTGCCAGCAGCACTAGCGGAGGCCCCCTGGTTGACACGCAGTATTTT
-,TRBJ1-2,TRBV7-9,-,CASSLGYGGQSRSGYTF,TGTGCCAGCAGCTTAGGTTACGGGGGTCAGAGTCGAAGCGGCTACACCTTC
-,TRBJ2-7,TRBV5-1,-,CASSLGWGDEQYF,TGCGCCAGCAGCTTGGGATGGGGGGACGAGCAGTACTTC
-,TRBJ2-5,TRBV6-1,few,CASSEARWGGRMKTQYF,TGTGCCAGCAGTGAAGCGCGGTGGGGGGGCCGTATGAAGACCCAGTACTTC
TRBD1,TRBJ1-6,TRBV27,-,CASSLRTGYGSPLHF,TGTGCCAGCAGTTTAAGGACAGGGTACGGTTCACCCCTCCACTTT
-,TRBJ1-1,TRBV7-3,few,CASTPDGFSEAFF,TGTGCCAGCACCCCCGACGGGTTTTCTGAAGCTTTCTTT
TRBD2,TRBJ2-3,TRBV19,once,CASSIPIGLMAGEDTDTQYF,TGTGCCAGTAGTATCCCCATCGGCTTAATGGCGGGAGAAGACACAGATACGCAGTATTTT
-,TRBJ2-2,TRBV30,-,CAWSVGGTGELFF,TGTGCCTGGAGTGTTGGAGGCACCGGGGAGCTGTTTTTT
TRBD1,TRBJ1-1,TRBV30,-,CAWAGQLNTEAFF,TGTGCCTGGGCGGGACAGTTGAACACTGAAGCTTTCTTT
TRBD1,TRBJ2-7,TRBV6-5,-,CASSPSGTGFHEQYF,TGTGCCAGCAGCCCATCCGGGACAGGGTTCCACGAGCAGTACTTC
-,TRBJ1-5,TRBV7-9,-,CASSPRGGGSQPQHF,TGTGCCAGCAGCCCCCGGGGGGGTGGGAGCCAGCCCCAGCATTTT
-,TRBJ2-7,TRBV27,-,CASRDFSYEQYF,TGTGCCAGCAGGGACTTTTCCTACGAGCAGTACTTC
TRBD2,TRBJ2-1,TRBV30,-,CAWRVAGAYNEQFF,TGTGCCTGGAGAGTAGCGGGAGCCTACAATGAGCAGTTCTTC
TRBD2,TRBJ2-5,TRBV9,-,CASSVGGGWETQYF,TGTGCCAGCAGCGTAGGGGGGGGTTGGGAGACCCAGTACTTC
-,TRBJ1-1,TRBV4-1,-,CASTGGTEAFF,TGCGCCAGCACCGGGGGGACTGAAGCTTTCTTT
TRBD2,TRBJ2-1,TRBV11-3,-,CASSLEAGGLDYNEQFF,TGTGCCAGCAGCTTAGAAGCGGGGGGTCTTGATTACAATGAGCAGTTCTTC
-,TRBJ2-1,TRBV2,-,CASRSRGNYNEQFF,TGTGCCAGCCGGTCTCGGGGTAACTACAATGAGCAGTTCTTC
-,TRBJ2-2,TRBV18,-,CASSGQTGELFF,TGTGCCAGCTCCGGACAGACCGGGGAGCTGTTTTTT
-,TRBJ1-1,TRBV27,-,CASSSLRGVYTEAFF,TGTGCCAGCAGTTCGTTAAGAGGTGTGTACACTGAAGCTTTCTTT
TRBD1,TRBJ2-7,TRBV6-1,-,CASSDYRGSSGEQYF,TGTGCCAGCAGTGATTACAGGGGATCTTCTGGCGAGCAGTACTTC
TRBD1,TRBJ2-6,TRBV14,-,CASSWGQGAGGANVLTF,TGTGCCAGCAGTTGGGGACAGGGGGCTGGAGGGGCCAACGTCCTGACTTTC
TRBD2,TRBJ2-3,TRBV7-9,-,CASSLSGGAGDTQYF,TGTGCCAGCAGCCTTAGCGGGGGGGCCGGAGATACGCAGTATTTT
TRBD1,TRBJ1-4,TRBV7-8,-,CASSLNRDRDSLETNEKLFF,TGTGCCAGCAGCCTCAATAGAGACAGGGATTCATTGGAGACTAATGAAAAACTGTTTTTT
TRBD1,TRBJ2-3,TRBV4-3,-,CASSQGPDRGADTQYF,TGCGCCAGCAGCCAAGGTCCGGACAGGGGAGCAGATACGCAGTATTTT
-,TRBJ1-1,TRBV4-2,-,CASSQEGAGTEAFF,TGTGCCAGCAGCCAAGAAGGGGCGGGAACTGAAGCTTTCTTT
-,TRBJ1-4,TRBV7-5,-,CVRSLRGVGEKLFF,TGTGTCAGAAGCTTACGGGGGGTTGGTGAGAAACTGTTTTTT